Presented here are 3 T cell receptor beta chains from one specimen sequenced in a study of Ad26.COV2.S vaccination and SARS-CoV-2 variants. TCRdb keeps only in-frame clones here, not all; method: immunoSEQ multiplex PCR. The sample gives around 350,000 clones, about 85% of which show up once; about 3.3% is in the top ten. Treatment described: roughly 20 received Ad26.COV2.S at low or high dose, single or two shots; roughly five received placebo; per-sample allocation not given. Samples were taken on day 63 after the first vaccine or placebo injection. The sequencing here drew on peripheral blood, taken in a trial of Ad26.COV2.S vaccine versus placebo. The receptors were sampled from a person between 18 and 65 years old who received the Ad26.COV2.S COVID-19 vaccine or a placebo.

The gene calls are TRBV6-2 or TRBV6-3 and TRBJ1-5; D uncertain. The length of the CDR3 is 17 residues. With 0 bases removed from V and 1 base from J, the gap between germline ends came to 13 bases. CDR1 and CDR2 from the germline V gene are MNHEY and SVGEGT. CDR3: CASSYSILRQSNQPQHF. Written as DNA, the CDR3 is TGTGCCAGCAGTTACTCGATTTTACGTCAGAGCAATCAGCCCCAGCATTTT.

The V call is TRBV7-9, the J call TRBJ2-3, with D tentatively TRBD1 (6 bases). Germline values: CDR1 SEHNR, CDR2 FQNEAQ (reference sequence). CDR3 length: 14 amino acids. V dropped 3 bases and J dropped 1 base, with 8 bases sitting between them. The CDR3 sequence: CASSFNRGTDTQYF. As DNA, the CDR3 is TGTGCCAGCAGCTTCAACAGGGGCACAGATACGCAGTATTTT.

The gene calls are TRBV6-5 and TRBJ2-7; TRBD1 agrees at 8 bases. CDR1 is MNHEY and CDR2 is SVGAGI in the germline V gene. This CDR3 has 15 residues. J was trimmed by 0 bases and V by 7 bases; bases with no gene match: 8. The CDR3 nucleotides are TGTGCCAGCACTATAGACAGGGGTTTCTCCTACGAGCAGTACTTC. The encoded protein is CASTIDRGFSYEQYF.